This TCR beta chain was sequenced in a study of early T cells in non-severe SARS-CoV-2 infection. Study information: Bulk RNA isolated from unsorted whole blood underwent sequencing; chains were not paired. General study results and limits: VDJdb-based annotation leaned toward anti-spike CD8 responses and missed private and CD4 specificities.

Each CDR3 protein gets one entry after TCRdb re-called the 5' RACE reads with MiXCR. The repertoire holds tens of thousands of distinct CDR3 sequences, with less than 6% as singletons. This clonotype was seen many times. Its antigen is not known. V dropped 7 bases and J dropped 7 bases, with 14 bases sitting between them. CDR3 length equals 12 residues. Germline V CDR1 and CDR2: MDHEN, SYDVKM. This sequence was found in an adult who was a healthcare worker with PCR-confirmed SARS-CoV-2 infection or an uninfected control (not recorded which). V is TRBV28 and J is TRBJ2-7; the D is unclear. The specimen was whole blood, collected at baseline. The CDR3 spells CASTPTVGEQYF. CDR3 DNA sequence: TGTGCCAGCACCCCAACGGTCGGGGAGCAGTACTTC.